These 5 T cell receptor beta chains came from one sample sequenced in a study of T cell repertoires in cytomegalovirus infection. Their antigens are not known. TCRdb processed the reads anew with MiXCR; each CDR3 protein has one entry. The data contain about 700,000 distinct CDR3 sequences, roughly 33% of them singletons. The source material was cultured PBMCs, sampled from culture after CMV antigen stimulation. These receptors all come from a human donor in good health (CMV status not recorded). Some clones in this sample may be carry-over from other donors' samples.

This clonotype has only a few counts. V usage is TRBV7-8 and J usage is TRBJ1-2; a possible D gene is TRBD1 (5 bases). Germline CDR1 is SGHVS and CDR2 is FQNEAQ. V lost 1 base and J lost 4, with 7 bases in between. The CDR3 length is 13 residues. The CDR3 DNA follows: TGTGCCAGCAGCTTAGAAGGGACCTATGGCTACACCTTC. Its protein product is CASSLEGTYGYTF.

This clonotype was picked up one time. This chain uses TRBV7-9 with TRBJ2-1; 10 nucleotides align to TRBD1. The length of the CDR3 is 16 residues. V shed 5 bases and J 10 bases; nucleotides not matched to a gene: 14. Germline CDR1 reads SEHNR; CDR2 reads FQNEAQ (reference sequence). CDR3 sequence: CASSGWTGGGVGEQFF. CDR3 coding DNA: TGTGCCAGCAGCGGTTGGACAGGGGGTGGGGTTGGGGAGCAGTTCTTC.

V is TRBV6-2 or TRBV6-3 and J is TRBJ2-7, with 10 bases that match TRBD2. The germline V gene has CDR1 MNHEY and CDR2 SVGEGT. CDR3 size: 16 residues. The J segment lost 5 bases and the V segment lost 2 bases, leaving 9 bases of the junction unmatched. The CDR3 DNA reads TGTGCCAGCAGTTACCCCCTAGCGGGAGAAAAGGACGAGCAGTACTTC. Translated: CASSYPLAGEKDEQYF.

The V call is TRBV10-3, the J call TRBJ2-3; no clear D gene. From germline, CDR1 is ENHRY and CDR2 SYGVKD. Trimming removed 0 bases at V and 5 bases at J, with 6 bases between. This CDR3 comprises 13 residues. CDR3 bases: TGTGCCATCAGTGAGTCGAATAGAGATACGCAGTATTTT. This sequence encodes CAISESNRDTQYF.

This clonotype occurred many times. The V gene is TRBV7-2, the J gene TRBJ2-7; TRBD2 matches 7 bases. The CDR3 totals 15 residues. Per the germline V gene, CDR1 is SGHTA and CDR2 is FQGNSA. Unmatched junction bases numbered 12, after V lost 4 bases and J lost 6 bases. In DNA, the CDR3 is TGTGCCAGCAGCTCCCCAGCGGGAAAAAGATCCGAGCAGTACTTC. This translates into CASSSPAGKRSEQYF.